This T cell receptor beta chain was documented in a study of human T cells and chemical hapten exposure. Across the study: Patients' scalps got diphenylcyclopropenone weekly throughout the approximately 24-week study. How much TCR each sample yielded varied, mostly because pooled library volumes differed slightly.

This clonotype was recorded many times. Time point described: patch test 1, 2 weeks after DPC sensitization. Treatment meaning: therapeutic diphenylcyclopropenone sensitization with weekly scalp DPC. A single record per CDR3 protein comes from TCRdb applying MiXCR to the RACE reads. This sample has around 380,000 distinct CDR3 sequences, with around 4.8% found just once. Material: whole blood, obtained in connection with sensitization to the hapten diphenylcyclopropenone (DPC). The TCR originated in a woman aged 50 to 65 with alopecia areata. Some clones in this sample may be carry-over from other donors' samples.

CDR3: CSVAEGSSTDTQYF. DNA of the CDR3: TGCAGCGTCGCCGAGGGCTCTAGCACAGATACGCAGTATTTT. The chain links TRBV29-1 to TRBJ2-3, with D maybe TRBD2 (5 bases). The germline V and J ends were trimmed by 6 bases and 0 bases, with 13 bases remaining between them. Germline V gene data show CDR1 as SQVTM and CDR2 as ANQGSEA. This CDR3 is 14 amino acids long.